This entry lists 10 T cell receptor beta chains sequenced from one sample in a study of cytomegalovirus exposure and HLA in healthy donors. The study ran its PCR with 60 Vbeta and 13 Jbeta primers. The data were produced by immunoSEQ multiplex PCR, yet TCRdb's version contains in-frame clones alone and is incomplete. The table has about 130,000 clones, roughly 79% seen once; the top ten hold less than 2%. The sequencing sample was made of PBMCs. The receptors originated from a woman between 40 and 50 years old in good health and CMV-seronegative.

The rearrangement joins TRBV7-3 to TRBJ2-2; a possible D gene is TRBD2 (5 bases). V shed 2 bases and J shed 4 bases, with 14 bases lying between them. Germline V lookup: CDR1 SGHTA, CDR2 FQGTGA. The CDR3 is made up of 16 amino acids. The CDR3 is CASSLQGLSATGELFF. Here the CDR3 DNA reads TGTGCCAGCAGCTTACAAGGACTTAGCGCCACCGGGGAGCTGTTTTTT.

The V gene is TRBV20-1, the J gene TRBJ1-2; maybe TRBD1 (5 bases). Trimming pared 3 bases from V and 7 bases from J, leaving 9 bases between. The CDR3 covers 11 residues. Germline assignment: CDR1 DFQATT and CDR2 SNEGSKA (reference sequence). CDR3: CSASGAAGYTF. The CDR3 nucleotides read TGCAGTGCTAGTGGGGCAGCTGGCTACACCTTC.

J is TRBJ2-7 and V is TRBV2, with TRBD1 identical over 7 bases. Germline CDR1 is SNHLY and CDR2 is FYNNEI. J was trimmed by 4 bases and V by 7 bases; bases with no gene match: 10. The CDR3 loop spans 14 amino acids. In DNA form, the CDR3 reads TGTGCCAGCACCGGACAGGTAACGAGGTACGAGCAGTACTTC. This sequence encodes CASTGQVTRYEQYF. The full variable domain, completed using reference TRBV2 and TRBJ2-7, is EPEVTQTPSHQVTQMGQEVILRCVPISNHLYFYWYRQILGQKVEFLVSFYNNEISEKSEIFDDQFSVERPDGSNFTLKIRSTKLEDSAMYFCASTGQVTRYEQYFGPGTRLTVT.

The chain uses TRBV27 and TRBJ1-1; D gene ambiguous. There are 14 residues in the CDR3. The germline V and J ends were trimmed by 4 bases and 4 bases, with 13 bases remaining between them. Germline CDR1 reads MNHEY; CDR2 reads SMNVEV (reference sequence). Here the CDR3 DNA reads TGTGCCAGCAGTTCCGGGTTGTATGGCACTGAAGCTTTCTTT. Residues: CASSSGLYGTEAFF.

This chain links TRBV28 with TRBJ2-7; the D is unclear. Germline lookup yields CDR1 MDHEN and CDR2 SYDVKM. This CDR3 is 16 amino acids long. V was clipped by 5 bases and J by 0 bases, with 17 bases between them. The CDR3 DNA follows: TGTGCCAGCAGTACTAACATCCTTCCGAGCTCCTACGAGCAGTACTTC. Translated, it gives CASSTNILPSSYEQYF.

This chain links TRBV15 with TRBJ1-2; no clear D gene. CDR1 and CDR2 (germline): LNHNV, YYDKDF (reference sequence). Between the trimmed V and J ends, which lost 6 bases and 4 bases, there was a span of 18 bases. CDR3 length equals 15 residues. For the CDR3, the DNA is TGTGCCACCAGACCTGGGCCGGATCACATCTATGGCTACACCTTC. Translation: CATRPGPDHIYGYTF.

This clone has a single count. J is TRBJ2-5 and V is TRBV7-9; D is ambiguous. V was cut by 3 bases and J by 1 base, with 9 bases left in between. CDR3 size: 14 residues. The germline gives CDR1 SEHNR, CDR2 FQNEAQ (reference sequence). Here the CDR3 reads CASSFLDSQETQYF. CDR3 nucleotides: TGTGCCAGCAGCTTCCTAGACTCCCAAGAGACCCAGTACTTC.

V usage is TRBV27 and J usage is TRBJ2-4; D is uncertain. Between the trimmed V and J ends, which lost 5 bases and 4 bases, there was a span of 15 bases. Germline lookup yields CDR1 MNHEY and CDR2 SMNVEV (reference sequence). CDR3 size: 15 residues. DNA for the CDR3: TGTGCCAGCAGTCCTAGGCTTGGCGGTAAAAACATTCAGTACTTC. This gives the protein CASSPRLGGKNIQYF.

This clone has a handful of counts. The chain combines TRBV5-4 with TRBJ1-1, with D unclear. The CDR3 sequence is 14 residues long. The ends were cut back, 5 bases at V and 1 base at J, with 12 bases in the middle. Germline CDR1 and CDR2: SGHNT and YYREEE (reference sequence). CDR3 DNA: TGTGCCAGCAGACCTCAGGAGGGGAACACTGAAGCTTTCTTT. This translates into CASRPQEGNTEAFF.

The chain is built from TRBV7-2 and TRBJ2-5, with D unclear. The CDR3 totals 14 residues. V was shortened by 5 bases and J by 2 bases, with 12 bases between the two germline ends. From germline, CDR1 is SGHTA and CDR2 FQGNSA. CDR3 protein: CASSRYDGQETQYF. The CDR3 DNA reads TGTGCCAGCAGCAGATACGACGGGCAAGAGACCCAGTACTTC.